Following are 9 T cell receptor beta chains from one sample sequenced in a study of T cells in Graves' hyperthyroidism and ophthalmopathy. TCR beta CDR3 regions were amplified from RNA. First-round RT-PCR of the TCR CDR3 relied on the HTBI primer set. TCRdb used MiXCR to reprocess the multiplex PCR reads, holding one entry per CDR3 protein. The table has fewer than 650,000 distinct CDR3 sequences, 13% to 15% seen once. Sequencing was carried out using blood. These receptors were taken from a woman in her thirties or forties with Graves' hyperthyroidism.

This clonotype was seen at least ten times. This chain connects TRBV20-1 to TRBJ2-7, with D uncertain. Germline CDR1 is DFQATT and CDR2 is SNEGSKA (reference sequence). This CDR3 has 14 amino acids. Trimming stripped 0 bases from V and 0 bases from J, with 9 bases between. The CDR3: CSARDSGFSYEQYF. The CDR3 DNA sequence: TGCAGTGCTAGAGATTCAGGCTTCTCCTACGAGCAGTACTTC.

This clonotype was seen ten or more times. CDR3 DNA sequence: TGTGCCAGCCTGGGGCGGGAGGGGCACAATGAGCAGTTCTTC. Its translation: CASLGREGHNEQFF. The chain couples TRBV28 to TRBJ2-1; TRBD2 matches 9 bases. This CDR3 comprises 14 residues. The junction had 7 bases not matched to a gene; V was cut back by 8 bases and J by 5 bases. Germline V CDR1 and CDR2: MDHEN, SYDVKM.

This clonotype showed up many times. V is TRBV6-1 and J is TRBJ2-7; D is undetermined. Trimming took off 5 bases at V and 3 bases at J, with 20 bases between the two ends. The CDR3 extends over 16 amino acids. Germline lookup yields CDR1 MNHNS and CDR2 SASEGT. Here the CDR3 DNA reads TGTGCCAGCAGTCGCCCACCCGGGCGGACCTTCTACGAGCAGTACTTC. Protein sequence: CASSRPPGRTFYEQYF.

This clonotype was counted many times. The genes are TRBV24-1 and TRBJ2-1; 13 nucleotides align to TRBD2. Germline V lookup: CDR1 KGHDR, CDR2 SFDVKD. After removal of 3 bases from V and 7 bases from J, the junction contained 5 bases not matched to a gene. This CDR3 is 16 amino acids long. The CDR3 bases are TGTGCCACCAGTGATCCGGGACTAGCGGGAAGTAATGAGCAGTTCTTC. Translated, it gives CATSDPGLAGSNEQFF.

This clonotype was seen at least ten times. CDR3 residues: CAISPGTSGTTYEQYF. In DNA, the CDR3 is TGTGCCATCAGTCCCGGGACTAGCGGGACCACCTACGAGCAGTACTTC. The chain employs TRBV10-3 and TRBJ2-7, with 13 bases identical to TRBD2. The V segment lost 5 bases and the J segment 2 bases; nucleotides outside the gene matches: 6. CDR3 length: 16 residues. Looked up from germline, CDR1 is ENHRY and CDR2 is SYGVKD.

This clonotype has at least ten counts. This rearrangement joins TRBV5-1 to TRBJ1-6; D is undetermined. The V gene lost 6 bases and the J gene lost 10 bases, with 14 bases spanning the gap. CDR3 length: 13 amino acids. Germline V gene lookup returns CDR1 SGHRS and CDR2 YFSETQ. The CDR3 spells CASMGILGSPLHF. CDR3 DNA sequence: TGCGCCAGCATGGGAATCCTGGGGTCACCCCTCCACTTT.

This clonotype has at least ten counts. The rearrangement joins TRBV6-1 to TRBJ1-1; no definite D call. The germline gives CDR1 MNHNS, CDR2 SASEGT. The CDR3 is made up of 14 amino acids. The V gene lost 5 bases and the J gene lost 0 bases, with 10 bases spanning the gap. CDR3 amino acids: CASSYGGLNTEAFF. The CDR3 bases are TGTGCCAGCAGTTACGGAGGTCTGAACACTGAAGCTTTCTTT.

For this clonotype: This clone may be a read error of a much larger clone one base away. CDR3 nucleotide sequence: TGTGCCTGGATCGGAGCGGGTACCTACAATGAGCAGTACTTC. It specifies CAWIGAGTYNEQYF. The J gene is TRBJ2-1, the V gene TRBV30; weak D call: TRBD2 (6 bases). The J call is in doubt because the DNA end fits TRBJ2-7 better. The CDR3 runs 14 residues. The germline V gene has CDR1 GTSNPN and CDR2 SVGIG (reference sequence).

In its sample, this clonotype was seen many times. The chain joins TRBV12-3 or TRBV12-4 to TRBJ1-2; no clear D. The CDR3 runs to 13 residues. V lost 0 bases and J 6 bases, leaving 8 bases between the germline ends. CDR3 loop: CASSLAPQHGYTF. DNA of the CDR3: TGTGCCAGCAGTTTAGCGCCACAACATGGCTACACCTTC.